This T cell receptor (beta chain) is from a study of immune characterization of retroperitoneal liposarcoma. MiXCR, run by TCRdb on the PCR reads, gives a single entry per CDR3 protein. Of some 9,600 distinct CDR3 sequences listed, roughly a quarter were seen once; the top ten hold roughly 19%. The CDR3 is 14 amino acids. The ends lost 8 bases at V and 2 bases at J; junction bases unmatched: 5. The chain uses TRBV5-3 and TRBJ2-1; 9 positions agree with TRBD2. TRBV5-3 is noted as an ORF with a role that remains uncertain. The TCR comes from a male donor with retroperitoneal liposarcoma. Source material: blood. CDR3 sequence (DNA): TGTGCCAGCCGGCGGGAGGGACCCTACAATGAGCAGTTCTTC. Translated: CASRREGPYNEQFF.